This T cell receptor beta chain was profiled in a study of Graves' ophthalmopathy and Graves' hyperthyroidism. RNA transcripts provided the template for amplifying TCR beta CDR3 regions. First-round RT-PCR relied on HTBI primers, and a second-round multiplex PCR came next. In TCRdb, the multiplex PCR reads were re-called with MiXCR into one record per CDR3 protein. The sample yields 500,000 to 700,000 distinct CDR3 sequences, about 24% seen once. Trimming cost V 2 bases and J 8 bases, with 12 bases left between them. The CDR3 spans 13 residues. Germline V CDR1 and CDR2: MNHEY, SVGAGI. A note on this clonotype: Its matching antigen is unknown.

Broader study findings: Most expanded clonotypes in thyroid above 0.001 frequency also showed up in blood.

Material for sequencing was peripheral blood. The gene calls are TRBV6-5 and TRBJ1-2, with no clear D. This receptor was identified in a woman in her late teens or twenties with stable Graves' hyperthyroidism. Some clones in this sample may be carry-over from other donors' samples. In nucleotides, the CDR3 is TGTGCCAGCAGTTACGAGGGTCGAAGCGGCTACACCTTC. Translation: CASSYEGRSGYTF.